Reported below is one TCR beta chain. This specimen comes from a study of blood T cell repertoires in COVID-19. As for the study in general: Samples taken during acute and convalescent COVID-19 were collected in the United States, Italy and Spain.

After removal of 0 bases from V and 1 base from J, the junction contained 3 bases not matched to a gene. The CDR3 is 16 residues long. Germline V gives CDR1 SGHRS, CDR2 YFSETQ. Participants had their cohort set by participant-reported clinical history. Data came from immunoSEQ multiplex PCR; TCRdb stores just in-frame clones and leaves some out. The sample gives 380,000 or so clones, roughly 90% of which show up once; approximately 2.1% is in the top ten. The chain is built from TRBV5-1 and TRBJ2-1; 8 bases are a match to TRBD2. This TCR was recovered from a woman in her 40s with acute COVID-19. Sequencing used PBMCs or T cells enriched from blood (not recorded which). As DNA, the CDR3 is TGCGCCAGCAGCTTGGTTTCTAGCGGGTCCTACAATGAGCAGTTCTTC. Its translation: CASSLVSSGSYNEQFF.